This TCR beta chain was obtained from a study of cytomegalovirus exposure and HLA in healthy donors. The PCR contained 60 Vbeta and 13 Jbeta primers. Using immunoSEQ multiplex PCR, the repertoire was profiled, and TCRdb retains in-frame clones only, with some absent. Recorded for this sample: 150,000 to 200,000 clones. CDR1 is SGHRS and CDR2 is YFSETQ in the germline V gene. The V gene lost 1 base and the J gene lost 7 bases, with 12 bases spanning the gap. This CDR3 region has 14 residues. Material: PBMCs. This receptor was identified in a woman in her sixties in good health and CMV-seronegative. The chain carries TRBV5-1 and TRBJ1-5, with a tentative D call TRBD1 (6 bases). CDR3: CASSLQQGAQPQHF. The CDR3 DNA reads as TGCGCCAGCAGCTTGCAACAGGGTGCGCAGCCCCAGCATTTT.